The 28 T cell receptor beta chains below come from one sample, sequenced in a study of blood T cell repertoires in COVID-19. Only in-frame clones appear in the TCRdb table, and some are missing; sequencing was by immunoSEQ multiplex PCR. The table records about 400,000 clones, approximately 86% of them present only once. The sequenced sample consisted of PBMCs or T cells enriched from blood (not recorded which). The receptors here all came from a woman aged 40 to 49 with acute COVID-19.

The chain has TRBV24-1 and TRBJ2-3; perhaps TRBD1 as D (6 bases). V lost 3 bases and J 1 base, leaving 13 bases between the germline ends. CDR1 and CDR2 from the germline V gene are KGHDR and SFDVKD. CDR3 size: 16 residues. CDR3 region: CATSDQGRPRTDTQYF. CDR3 nucleotide sequence: TGTGCCACCAGTGATCAGGGGCGCCCCCGCACAGATACGCAGTATTTT.

This rearrangement joins TRBV30 to TRBJ1-1; D may be TRBD1 (6 bases). The germline V and J ends were trimmed by 2 bases and 8 bases, with 12 bases remaining between them. The CDR3 covers 12 residues. Germline CDR1 reads GTSNPN; CDR2 reads SVGIG (reference sequence). The CDR3 loop is CAWSPRGAEAFF. DNA of the CDR3: TGTGCCTGGAGTCCCAGGGGCGCCGAAGCTTTCTTT. Filled out from reference TRBV30 and TRBJ1-1, the complete variable domain reads SQTIHQWPATLVQPVGSPLSLECTVEGTSNPNLYWYRQAAGRGLQLLFYSVGIGQISSEVPQNLSASRPQDRQFILSSKKLLLSDSGFYLCAWSPRGAEAFFGQGTRLTVV.

CDR3 in amino acids: CATKRASEQYF. The CDR3 DNA reads TGTGCCACCAAGAGGGCTTCCGAGCAGTACTTC. The chain recombines TRBV15 with TRBJ2-7; possibly TRBD2 for D (5 bases). With 7 bases removed from V and 6 bases from J, the gap between germline ends came to 10 bases. This CDR3 spans 11 amino acids. Germline V CDR1 and CDR2: LNHNV, YYDKDF (reference sequence).

The chain has TRBV19 and TRBJ2-6; D possibly corresponds to TRBD1 (6 bases). Germline CDR1 reads LNHDA; CDR2 reads SQIVND (reference sequence). V lost 5 bases and J lost 1, with 15 bases in between. This CDR3 has 17 residues. This chain's CDR3 is CASSAQLTGSGANVLTF. CDR3 coding DNA: TGTGCCAGTAGTGCCCAATTAACAGGGTCTGGGGCCAACGTCCTGACTTTC. Full variable domain (remainder filled in from reference TRBV19 and TRBJ2-6): DGGITQSPKYLFRKEGQNVTLSCEQNLNHDAMYWYRQDPGQGLRLIYYSQIVNDFQKGDIAEGYSVSREKKESFPLTVTSAQKNPTAFYLCASSAQLTGSGANVLTFGAGSRLTVL.

The rearrangement joins TRBV6-5 to TRBJ2-7; 7 nucleotides match TRBD1. CDR1 and CDR2 (germline): MNHEY, SVGAGI. Unmatched junction bases numbered 8, after V lost 4 bases and J lost 2 bases. This CDR3 has 15 residues. The CDR3 nucleotides read TGTGCCAGCAGTTTGTCATGGGACAGCACCTACGAGCAGTACTTC. It translates to CASSLSWDSTYEQYF.

This clone was recorded once. This chain connects TRBV3-1 (or the pseudogene TRBV3-2) to TRBJ2-7, with TRBD2 matching over 7 bases. CDR3 size: 14 residues. The junction had 7 bases not matched to a gene; V was cut back by 6 bases and J by 2 bases. Germline V gene data show CDR1 as LGHDT and CDR2 as YNNKEL (reference sequence). The CDR3 protein is CASSGGGFTYEQYF. The CDR3 nucleotides read TGTGCCAGCAGTGGCGGGGGTTTCACCTACGAGCAGTACTTC.

CDR3 protein: CASSGYGGISSYNEQFF. Here the CDR3 DNA reads TGTGCCAGCAGTGGATATGGCGGGATTAGCTCCTACAATGAGCAGTTCTTC. The J gene is TRBJ2-1, the V gene TRBV2, with D perhaps TRBD2 (6 bases). Deletions cut 4 bases from V and 0 bases from J, with 16 bases between. The length of the CDR3 is 17 residues. CDR1 SNHLY and CDR2 FYNNEI come from the germline V gene.

J is TRBJ1-2 and V is TRBV3-1 (or the pseudogene TRBV3-2); D is possibly TRBD1 (6 bases). Germline V gene data show CDR1 as LGHDT and CDR2 as YNNKEL (reference sequence). Trimming shortened V by 0 bases and J by 5 bases, and 19 bases separated the two germline ends. The CDR3 length is 17 residues. CDR3 protein: CASSQERRGGASYGYTF. The DNA for the CDR3 is TGTGCCAGCAGCCAAGAACGTAGGGGGGGCGCATCGTATGGCTACACCTTC.

J is TRBJ2-1 and V is TRBV9, with 8 bases lining up with TRBD2. The CDR3 sequence is 18 residues long. Germline values: CDR1 SGDLS, CDR2 YYNGEE. Losses at the gene ends were 4 bases for V and 6 bases for J; bases not matched to a gene: 18. CDR3 residues: CASSPRDAGTSGRNEQFF. The CDR3 DNA is TGTGCCAGCAGCCCCCGGGACGCCGGGACTAGTGGCCGCAATGAGCAGTTCTTC.

The genes are TRBV4-1 and TRBJ1-2; 7 bases map to TRBD1. Germline values: CDR1 MGHRA, CDR2 YSYEKL. The V and J ends lost 0 bases and 2 bases, in that order; junction bases with no gene match: 3. The CDR3 is 15 residues long. CDR3 protein: CASSQDSRGNYGYTF. CDR3 in DNA: TGCGCCAGCAGCCAAGATAGCAGGGGGAACTATGGCTACACCTTC.

The chain combines TRBV10-3 with TRBJ2-7; 9 nucleotides match TRBD1. The CDR3 length is 15 residues. Germline V gene sequence: CDR1 ENHRY, CDR2 SYGVKD. V lost 6 bases and J lost 5; bases outside the gene matches: 11. CDR3 coding DNA: TGTGCCATCAGCGCGGGACAGGGACTGTTCCACGAGCAGTACTTC. Translating it yields CAISAGQGLFHEQYF.

This clone was detected only once. This sequence joins TRBV28 and TRBJ2-7; 12 bases are a match to TRBD2. This CDR3 comprises 13 residues. V was pared by 8 bases and J by 6 bases, with 5 bases of the junction left unmatched. Germline CDR1 MDHEN, CDR2 SYDVKM. CDR3 in DNA: TGTGCCAGCGAGACTAGCGGGGGCTCCGAGCAGTACTTC. Its translation is CASETSGGSEQYF.

J is TRBJ2-7 and V is TRBV10-3, with TRBD2 identical over 16 bases. Germline trimming cut 6 bases from V and 5 bases from J; bases unmatched to any gene: 7. The germline V gene encodes CDR1 ENHRY and CDR2 SYGVKD. The length of the CDR3 is 16 residues. Here the CDR3 reads CAIRGTSGGAGDEQYF. For the CDR3, the DNA is TGTGCCATCAGAGGGACTAGCGGGGGGGCCGGGGACGAGCAGTACTTC.

The chain is built from TRBV18 and TRBJ2-5; TRBD1 aligns across 7 bases. Trimming took 3 bases from V and 2 from J; bases not matched to a gene: 6. The CDR3 contains 15 residues. Germline V gene lookup returns CDR1 KGHSH and CDR2 LQKENI. CDR3 amino acids: CASSPGTVHQETQYF. CDR3 DNA: TGTGCCAGCTCACCCGGGACAGTTCATCAAGAGACCCAGTACTTC.

The rearrangement joins TRBV5-8 to TRBJ1-6; 7 bases agree with TRBD1. This CDR3 has 15 residues. V was clipped by 4 bases and J by 4 bases; unmatched bases: 5. Germline CDR1 SGHTS, CDR2 YDEGEE. CDR3: CASSPGTVYNSPLHF. The CDR3 coding sequence is TGTGCCAGCAGCCCCGGGACAGTATATAATTCACCCCTCCACTTT. Based on the CDR3 plus reference TRBV5-8 and TRBJ1-6, the full variable domain is EAGVTQSPTHLIKTRGQQATLRCSPISGHTSVYWYQQALGLGLQFLLWYDEGEERNRGNFPPRFSGRQFPNYSSELNVNALELEDSALYLCASSPGTVYNSPLHFGNGTRLTVT.

This clone occurred once. The CDR3 is CASSQSYSGNTIYF. In DNA, the CDR3 is TGCGCCAGCAGCCAGTCCTACTCTGGAAACACCATATATTTT. The rearrangement uses TRBV4-1 and TRBJ1-3; D not resolved. This CDR3 is 14 amino acids long. The germline CDR1 and CDR2 sequences are MGHRA and YSYEKL. V dropped 3 bases and J dropped 0 bases, with 6 bases sitting between them.

The J gene is TRBJ1-2, the V gene TRBV9; 9 bases agree with TRBD1. The CDR3 covers 14 residues. CDR1 and CDR2 from the germline V gene are SGDLS and YYNGEE. The V segment lost 3 bases and the J segment 9 bases; nucleotides outside the gene matches: 9. CDR3 bases: TGTGCCAGCAGCGCGGGGGGACAGGGACCGAGCTACACCTTC. Its translation is CASSAGGQGPSYTF. Drawing the rest from reference TRBV9 and TRBJ1-2, the complete variable domain is DSGVTQTPKHLITATGQRVTLRCSPRSGDLSVYWYQQSLDQGLQFLIQYYNGEERAKGNILERFSAQQFPDLHSELNLSSLELGDSALYFCASSAGGQGPSYTFGSGTRLTVV.

CDR3 sequence: CASSLVTANYGYTF. CDR3 DNA: TGTGCCAGCAGCTTGGTAACAGCTAACTATGGCTACACCTTC. The J gene is TRBJ1-2, the V gene TRBV5-6; D is unclear. V dropped 0 bases and J dropped 0 bases, with 6 bases sitting between them. The CDR3 totals 14 residues. Germline V gene lookup returns CDR1 SGHDT and CDR2 YYEEEE.

The rearrangement uses TRBV7-8 and TRBJ1-6; 9 positions agree with TRBD1. Germline CDR1 is SGHVS and CDR2 is FQNEAQ. This CDR3 spans 15 amino acids. Germline trimming cut 4 bases from V and 5 bases from J; bases unmatched to any gene: 3. CDR3 residues: CASSSGTGNNSPLHF. For the CDR3, the DNA is TGTGCCAGCAGCTCCGGGACAGGGAATAATTCACCCCTCCACTTT.

The rearrangement uses TRBV10-2 and TRBJ2-2; no definite D call. CDR1 and CDR2 from the germline V gene are WSHSY and SAAADI. V lost 4 bases, J lost 0 bases, and 6 bases lay in between. This CDR3 has 14 residues. Here the CDR3 reads CASSVSANTGELFF. CDR3 DNA: TGCGCCAGCAGTGTCAGCGCGAACACCGGGGAGCTGTTTTTT.

The chain has TRBV9 and TRBJ1-1; D not certain. Per germline, CDR1 SGDLS and CDR2 YYNGEE. The CDR3 runs 13 residues. Trimming took 5 bases from V and 1 from J, leaving 9 bases between them. CDR3 sequence: CASSIDTNTEAFF. The CDR3 nucleotides read TGTGCCAGCAGTATAGACACGAACACTGAAGCTTTCTTT.

This chain joins TRBV6-5 and TRBJ1-2; D might be TRBD1 (5 bases). From germline, CDR1 is MNHEY and CDR2 SVGAGI. CDR3 length equals 15 residues. V was clipped by 10 bases and J by 1 base, with 19 bases between them. The CDR3 loop is CATRNQGGFNYGYTF. In DNA, the CDR3 is TGTGCCACCAGAAATCAGGGTGGTTTTAACTATGGCTACACCTTC.

The V call is TRBV10-3, the J call TRBJ1-2; 7 nucleotides align to TRBD1. The CDR3 has 15 amino acids. V dropped 6 bases and J dropped 3; count of bases not matched to a gene: 10. Germline CDR1 is ENHRY and CDR2 is SYGVKD. Here the CDR3 reads CAIRATGEEDYGYTF. The DNA of the CDR3 is TGTGCCATCAGGGCTACAGGGGAGGAAGACTATGGCTACACCTTC.

A few counts support this clone. V and J are TRBV2 and TRBJ1-5; 7 nucleotides agree with TRBD1. V dropped 9 bases and J dropped 3; count of bases not matched to a gene: 17. Looked up from germline, CDR1 is SNHLY and CDR2 is FYNNEI. The length of the CDR3 is 17 residues. The CDR3 reads CASSLLGTVRDNQPQHF. The CDR3 DNA is TGTGCCAGTTCGCTTCTGGGGACAGTGCGAGACAATCAGCCCCAGCATTTT.

The J gene is TRBJ1-6, the V gene TRBV27, with D possibly matching TRBD1 (5 bases). Looked up from germline, CDR1 is MNHEY and CDR2 is SMNVEV (reference sequence). Trimming left V 4 bases short and J 9 bases short, with 10 bases between. The CDR3 covers 13 residues. This CDR3 reads CASSSRVPSPLHF. DNA for the CDR3: TGTGCCAGCAGTTCCAGGGTTCCTTCACCCCTCCACTTT.

The chain employs TRBV12-3 or TRBV12-4 and TRBJ1-5; D not certain. The CDR3 is 13 amino acids. The germline V and J ends were trimmed by 3 bases and 7 bases, with 10 bases remaining between them. The CDR3 nucleotides read TGTGCCAGCAGTTTCGACATGAACCAGCCCCAGCATTTT. It codes for CASSFDMNQPQHF.

J is TRBJ2-3 and V is TRBV3-1 (or the pseudogene TRBV3-2); 10 nucleotides align to TRBD2. The CDR3 totals 17 residues. Germline trimming cut 8 bases from V and 2 bases from J; bases unmatched to any gene: 13. The V gene's germline CDR1 is LGHDT and CDR2 YNNKEL (reference sequence). For the CDR3, the DNA is TGTGCCAGCCCGCCCCTTGTAGCGGGGGGTGTCACAGATACGCAGTATTTT. It specifies CASPPLVAGGVTDTQYF.

As regards this clone: This CDR3 is also generated by other DNA sequences in the sample. The genes are TRBV9 and TRBJ1-2; 7 bases map to TRBD1. The ends lost 0 bases at V and 6 bases at J; junction bases unmatched: 2. The CDR3 has 13 residues. Germline V gene lookup returns CDR1 SGDLS and CDR2 YYNGEE. CDR3 sequence: CASSVGGGDGYTF. CDR3 in DNA: TGTGCCAGCAGCGTAGGAGGGGGCGATGGCTACACCTTC.